This TCR beta chain comes out of a study of regulatory T cells in long-lasting Graves disease. The sample's time point: newly diagnosed GD, antithyroid drugs for less than 3 months. RNA isolated from PBMCs was used to make the TCR library. In this sample, this clonotype turned up many times. V lost 2 bases to trimming and J lost 0 bases, with 14 bases between them. Per germline, CDR1 SGHRS and CDR2 YFSETQ. The CDR3 has 16 residues. Assembly of TCR beta libraries relied on iRepertoire HTBI primers together with Arm-PCR of CDR3 regions. TCRdb itself ran the multiplex PCR reads through MiXCR, one entry per CDR3 protein. The table lists 250,000 to 300,000 distinct CDR3 sequences, about 20% of them singletons. These data were also reused for a study on T cells in Graves' hyperthyroidism and ophthalmopathy.

Sequencing was performed on peripheral blood mononuclear cells (PBMCs), taken at new diagnosis, from a patient treated with antithyroid drugs. This sequence joins TRBV5-1 and TRBJ1-1; D perhaps matches TRBD1 (6 bases). The receptor comes from a woman aged 25 to 39 with Graves disease. DNA for the CDR3: TGCGCCAGCAGCTTAGTAACCGGACAGATGAACACTGAAGCTTTCTTT. Translation gives CASSLVTGQMNTEAFF. The full variable domain, completed using reference TRBV5-1 and TRBJ1-1, is KAGVTQTPRYLIKTRGQQVTLSCSPISGHRSVSWYQQTPGQGLQFLFEYFSETQRNKGNFPGRFSGRQFSNSRSEMNVSTLELGDSALYLCASSLVTGQMNTEAFFGQGTRLTVV.